The 10 T cell receptor beta chains below all came from one sample that was sequenced in a study of chemoradiotherapy in HPV16-positive cancers. Profiling relied on immunoSEQ multiplex PCR, and the TCRdb table lists in-frame clones only, not all of them. The data contain roughly 13,000 clones, roughly 71% of them singletons. Sampling took place from a patient who underwent chemoradiotherapy. All receptors derive from a human donor with HPV-associated anogenital cancer.

The chain links TRBV7-9 to TRBJ1-4; D gene uncertain. V was trimmed by 1 base and J by 0 bases, leaving 6 bases between them. Germline lookup yields CDR1 SEHNR and CDR2 FQNEAQ (reference sequence). CDR3 length: 15 residues. CDR3 region: CASSLGRTTNEKLFF. As DNA, the CDR3 is TGTGCCAGCAGCTTAGGGAGAACAACTAATGAAAAACTGTTTTTT.

The J gene is TRBJ1-6, the V gene TRBV7-2; TRBD1 aligns across 7 bases. V was clipped by 0 bases and J by 11 bases; unmatched bases: 10. The CDR3 is 16 residues long. CDR1 and CDR2 (germline): SGHTA, FQGNSA. For the CDR3, the DNA is TGTGCCAGCAGCTTAGCGCTCTGGACAGGAAAGACACCCCTCCACTTT. This encodes CASSLALWTGKTPLHF.

The chain recombines TRBV28 with TRBJ2-7, with 9 bases aligning to TRBD2. Germline values: CDR1 MDHEN, CDR2 SYDVKM. The CDR3 sequence is 14 residues long. The V segment lost 6 bases and the J segment 0 bases; nucleotides outside the gene matches: 3. CDR3: CASSPAGGSYEQYF. The CDR3 region has the DNA TGTGCCAGCAGCCCAGCGGGGGGCTCCTACGAGCAGTACTTC. Full variable domain (rest looked up from reference TRBV28 and TRBJ2-7): DVKVTQSSRYLVKRTGEKVFLECVQDMDHENMFWYRQDPGLGLRLIYFSYDVKMKEKGDIPEGYSVSREKKERFSLILESASTNQTSMYLCASSPAGGSYEQYFGPGTRLTVT.

This chain links TRBV30 with TRBJ2-1; 7 bases are a match to TRBD1. This CDR3 is built from 11 residues. Losses at the gene ends were 5 bases for V and 15 bases for J; bases not matched to a gene: 10. The germline V gene encodes CDR1 GTSNPN and CDR2 SVGIG (reference sequence). The CDR3 DNA reads TGTGCCTGGGCCGGGACAGTAGGGACGTTCTTC. Translation: CAWAGTVGTFF.

V is TRBV5-8 and J is TRBJ1-5, with a possible D match to TRBD1 (5 bases). From germline, CDR1 is SGHTS and CDR2 YDEGEE. V was pared by 7 bases and J by 4 bases, with 18 bases between. The CDR3 spans 15 residues. The chain's CDR3 is CASGLTDNYNQPQHF. The CDR3 DNA reads TGTGCCAGCGGACTAACGGACAATTATAATCAGCCCCAGCATTTT.

The V and J genes are TRBV25-1 and TRBJ2-3, with 14 bases lining up with TRBD2. Germline assignment: CDR1 MGHDK and CDR2 SYGVNS. Unmatched junction bases numbered 4, after V lost 9 bases and J lost 2 bases. This CDR3 is built from 15 residues. The DNA for the CDR3 is TGTGCCAGTAGACTAGCGGGGGGGCCCACAGATACGCAGTATTTT. Translating gives CASRLAGGPTDTQYF.

This clone was seen a handful of times. This rearrangement joins TRBV18 to TRBJ1-6; D ambiguous. The CDR3 runs 16 residues. V was trimmed by 2 bases and J by 4 bases, leaving 12 bases between them. Germline lookup yields CDR1 KGHSH and CDR2 LQKENI. CDR3 region: CASSPVLAVYNSPLHF. The CDR3 DNA is TGTGCCAGCTCACCAGTGCTGGCAGTATATAATTCACCCCTCCACTTT. Full variable domain (outside the CDR3, taken from reference TRBV18 and TRBJ1-6): NAGVMQNPRHLVRRRGQEARLRCSPMKGHSHVYWYRQLPEEGLKFMVYLQKENIIDESGMPKERFSAEFPKEGPSILRIQQVVRGDSAAYFCASSPVLAVYNSPLHFGNGTRLTVT.

This rearrangement joins TRBV10-3 to TRBJ2-5; a weak D match, TRBD2 (6 bases). The CDR3 has 13 amino acids. Trimming left V 7 bases short and J 4 bases short, with 13 bases between. From germline, CDR1 is ENHRY and CDR2 SYGVKD. The CDR3: CAIMSRLGETQYF. As DNA, the CDR3 is TGTGCCATCATGTCGAGACTAGGAGAGACCCAGTACTTC.

Only a few counts were recorded for this clone. This chain uses TRBV5-6 with TRBJ2-7; the match to TRBD1 covers 10 bases. The length of the CDR3 is 15 residues. V shed 4 bases and J 5 bases; nucleotides not matched to a gene: 9. The germline gives CDR1 SGHDT, CDR2 YYEEEE. The chain's CDR3 is CASSPRTGGFNEQYF. The CDR3, as DNA: TGTGCCAGCAGCCCCAGGACAGGGGGGTTCAACGAGCAGTACTTC.

In its sample, this clone was seen once. The chain carries TRBV2 and TRBJ2-3; D ambiguous. The germline gives CDR1 SNHLY, CDR2 FYNNEI. The ends were cut back, 2 bases at V and 1 base at J, with 7 bases in the middle. This CDR3 has 14 residues. DNA of the CDR3: TGTGCCAGCAGTGAACGGTGGGGCACAGATACGCAGTATTTT. The encoded protein is CASSERWGTDTQYF.